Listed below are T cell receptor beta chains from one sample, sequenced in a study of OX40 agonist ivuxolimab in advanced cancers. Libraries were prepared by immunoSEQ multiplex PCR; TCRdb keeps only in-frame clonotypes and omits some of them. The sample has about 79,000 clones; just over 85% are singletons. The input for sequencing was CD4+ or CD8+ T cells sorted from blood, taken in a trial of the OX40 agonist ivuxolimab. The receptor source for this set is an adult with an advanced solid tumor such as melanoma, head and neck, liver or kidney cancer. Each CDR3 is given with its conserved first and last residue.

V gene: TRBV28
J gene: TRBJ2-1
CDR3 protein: CASRGRPAFEQFF

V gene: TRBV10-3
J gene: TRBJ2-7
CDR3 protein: CAISVSGSSYEQYF

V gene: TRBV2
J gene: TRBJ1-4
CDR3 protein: CASSGVTGFFNEKLFF

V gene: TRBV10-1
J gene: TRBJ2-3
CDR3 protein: CASSGIAGHPTDTQYF

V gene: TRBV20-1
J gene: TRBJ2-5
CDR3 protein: CSGTRETQYF

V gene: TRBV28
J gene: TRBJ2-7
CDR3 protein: CASRRRTSTYEQYF

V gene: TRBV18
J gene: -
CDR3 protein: CASSTEYNEQYF

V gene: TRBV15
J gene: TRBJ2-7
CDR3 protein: CATSRDGAVGEQYF

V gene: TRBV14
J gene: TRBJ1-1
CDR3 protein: CASSTGMNTEAFF

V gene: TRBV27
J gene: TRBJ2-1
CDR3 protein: CASTRGLAGNNEQFF

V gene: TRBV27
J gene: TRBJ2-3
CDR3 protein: CASSLNSHTQYF

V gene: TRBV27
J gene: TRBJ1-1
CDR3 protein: CASSDGQGGWAFF

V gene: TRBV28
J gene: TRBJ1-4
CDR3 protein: CASSLGSAEKLFF

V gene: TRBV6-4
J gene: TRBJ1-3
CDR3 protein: CAIPSPGQGPSSGNTIYF

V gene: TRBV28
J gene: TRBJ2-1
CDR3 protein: CASSLLAGGLNEQFF

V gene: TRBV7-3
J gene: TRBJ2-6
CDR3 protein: CASSLTGLAGGYSSGANVLTF

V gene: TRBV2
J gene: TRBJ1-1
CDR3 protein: CASSPGTEAFF

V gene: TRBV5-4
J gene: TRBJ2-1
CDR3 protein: CASSLAQINEQFF

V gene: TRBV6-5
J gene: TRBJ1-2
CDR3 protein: CASSRGDYGYTF

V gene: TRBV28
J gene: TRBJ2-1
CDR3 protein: CASPPSGTPYNEQFF

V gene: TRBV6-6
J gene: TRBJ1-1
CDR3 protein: CASSPTGNTEAFF

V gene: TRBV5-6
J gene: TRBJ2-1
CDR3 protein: CASSLVTGALGNEQFF

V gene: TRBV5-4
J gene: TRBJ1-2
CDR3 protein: CASSSQMGGNYGYTF

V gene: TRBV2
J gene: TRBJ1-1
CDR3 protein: CASSEVEGTEAFF

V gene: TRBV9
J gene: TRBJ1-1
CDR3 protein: CASSVGLGGEAFF

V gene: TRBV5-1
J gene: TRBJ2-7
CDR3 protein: CASSPQGLAGGNEQYF

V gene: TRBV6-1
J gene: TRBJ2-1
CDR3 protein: CASSVTGTAAYNEQFF